The T cell receptor (beta chain) described here comes from a study of cytomegalovirus exposure and HLA in healthy donors. Note on this clone: One end of the junction fails to match germline, which may point to a read error.

The PCR made use of 60 Vbeta and 13 Jbeta primers. In the authors' workflow: Unique TCR beta chains numbered approximately 76 million in a later analysis, with around 10 million shared. Sequenced by immunoSEQ multiplex PCR; TCRdb stores in-frame clones only, minus some. V and J calls and clone size come straight from that table; D and trimming were deduced from the DNA. The sample carries about 140,000 clones, 55% to 80% recorded once. This CDR3 region has 12 residues. Per germline, CDR1 LNHDA and CDR2 SQIVND (reference sequence). This chain joins TRBV19 and TRBJ2-5; 9 bases map to TRBD1. The sequence came from a woman between 40 and 50 years old in good health and CMV-seronegative. Sequenced sample: PBMCs. Here the CDR3 DNA reads TGTGCCAGTAGTATAGAGGGACAGGGCCATCACTTC. Protein sequence: CASSIEGQGHHF.